This T cell receptor (beta chain) was identified in a study of blood T cell repertoires in COVID-19. The overall study: The analysed material was cDNA or gDNA that came from T cells, B-cell-depleted T cells, or PBMCs.

TCRdb keeps only in-frame clones here, not all; method: immunoSEQ multiplex PCR. The sample has around 230,000 clones, 70% to 90% seen once. The ends lost 4 bases at V and 2 bases at J; junction bases unmatched: 2. CDR1 and CDR2 (germline): SGHNT, YYREEE (reference sequence). The length of the CDR3 is 15 residues. In its sample, this clone was seen once. The clonotype was recovered from a woman aged 70-85 years with active or convalescent COVID-19. Specimen: peripheral blood. J is TRBJ2-1 and V is TRBV5-4; 11 positions agree with TRBD2. The CDR3, as DNA: TGTGCCAGCAGCCAGGGACTAGCGGCCTACAATGAGCAGTTCTTC. Translated: CASSQGLAAYNEQFF.